This is a list of T cell receptor beta chains from one sample in a study of Ad26.COV2.S vaccination and SARS-CoV-2 variants. TCRdb keeps only in-frame clones here, not all; method: immunoSEQ multiplex PCR. The data hold around 300,000 clones, with 65% to 90% observed a single time. The source material was peripheral blood, sampled in a trial of Ad26.COV2.S vaccine versus placebo. These receptors originate from a person aged 18-60 years who received the Ad26.COV2.S COVID-19 vaccine or a placebo. CDR3s include the opening cysteine and the closing phenylalanine or tryptophan. A D gene is named only where the DNA matches it firmly. Clone sizes are given selectively: once, few, many, or a class where the clone is expanded.

abundance: NA
v_gene: TRBV20-1
d_gene: TRBD1
j_gene: TRBJ1-2
CDR3aa: CSGTGVYGYTF
CDR3nt: TGCAGTGGGACAGGGGTCTATGGCTACACCTTC

abundance: NA
v_gene: TRBV6-2/TRBV6-3
d_gene: NA
j_gene: TRBJ2-3
CDR3aa: CASSYGGSSTDTQYF
CDR3nt: TGTGCCAGCAGTTACGGCGGGTCTAGCACAGATACGCAGTATTTT

abundance: NA
v_gene: TRBV5-6
d_gene: TRBD1
j_gene: TRBJ1-1
CDR3aa: CASSFPRGRGTEAFF
CDR3nt: TGTGCCAGCAGCTTCCCCAGGGGGCGGGGCACTGAAGCTTTCTTT

abundance: NA
v_gene: TRBV28
d_gene: NA
j_gene: TRBJ1-5
CDR3aa: CASSLVQYSNQPQHF
CDR3nt: TGTGCCAGCAGTTTGGTCCAATATAGCAATCAGCCCCAGCATTTT

abundance: NA
v_gene: TRBV4-1
d_gene: TRBD1
j_gene: TRBJ1-5
CDR3aa: CASSQGTGGNQPQHF
CDR3nt: TGCGCCAGCAGCCAAGGGACAGGGGGTAATCAGCCCCAGCATTTT

abundance: NA
v_gene: TRBV7-8
d_gene: TRBD2
j_gene: TRBJ2-3
CDR3aa: CASSLGEGGTTDTQYF
CDR3nt: TGTGCCAGCAGCTTAGGTGAGGGAGGGACTACAGATACGCAGTATTTT

abundance: NA
v_gene: TRBV12-3/TRBV12-4
d_gene: NA
j_gene: TRBJ2-7
CDR3aa: CASSRLYEQYF
CDR3nt: TGTGCCAGCAGTCGACTCTACGAGCAGTACTTC

abundance: NA
v_gene: TRBV7-2
d_gene: TRBD1
j_gene: TRBJ2-1
CDR3aa: CASSTAGTGGTSYNEQFF
CDR3nt: TGTGCCAGCAGCACGGCCGGGACAGGGGGCACTTCCTACAATGAGCAGTTCTTC

abundance: NA
v_gene: TRBV19
d_gene: NA
j_gene: TRBJ1-2
CDR3aa: CASHRPGAYDGYTF
CDR3nt: TGTGCCAGTCATCGTCCGGGAGCCTACGATGGCTACACCTTC

abundance: NA
v_gene: TRBV4-3
d_gene: NA
j_gene: TRBJ2-7
CDR3aa: CASSQGRTGPYEQYF
CDR3nt: TGCGCCAGCAGCCAAGGAAGGACGGGTCCCTACGAGCAGTACTTC

abundance: once
v_gene: TRBV4-1
d_gene: NA
j_gene: TRBJ2-3
CDR3aa: CASRRLTGITDTQYF
CDR3nt: TGCGCCAGCAGAAGGTTGACGGGTATCACAGATACGCAGTATTTT

abundance: NA
v_gene: TRBV10-3
d_gene: NA
j_gene: TRBJ2-3
CDR3aa: CAMARGGTDTQYF
CDR3nt: TGTGCCATGGCTCGCGGGGGCACAGATACGCAGTATTTT

abundance: once
v_gene: TRBV7-2
d_gene: TRBD1
j_gene: TRBJ2-1
CDR3aa: CASSRDRDNEQFF
CDR3nt: TGTGCCAGCAGCAGGGACAGGGATAATGAGCAGTTCTTC

abundance: NA
v_gene: TRBV27
d_gene: NA
j_gene: TRBJ1-6
CDR3aa: CASSFHRDTFTLHF
CDR3nt: TGTGCCAGCAGTTTCCACCGGGACACCTTCACCCTCCACTTT

abundance: NA
v_gene: TRBV11-2
d_gene: NA
j_gene: TRBJ2-2
CDR3aa: CASRNYLWTGELFF
CDR3nt: TGTGCCAGCAGGAACTATTTGTGGACCGGGGAGCTGTTTTTT

abundance: NA
v_gene: TRBV28
d_gene: NA
j_gene: TRBJ1-1
CDR3aa: CASSLRGVQAFF
CDR3nt: TGTGCCAGCAGTCTAAGGGGGGTACAAGCTTTCTTT

abundance: NA
v_gene: TRBV27
d_gene: NA
j_gene: TRBJ1-6
CDR3aa: CASRGPLHF
CDR3nt: TGTGCCAGCAGGGGACCCCTCCACTTT

abundance: NA
v_gene: TRBV7-2
d_gene: NA
j_gene: TRBJ1-2
CDR3aa: CASSLVQGLDYGYTF
CDR3nt: TGTGCCAGCAGCTTAGTGCAGGGATTGGACTATGGCTACACCTTC

abundance: many
v_gene: TRBV5-5
d_gene: NA
j_gene: TRBJ2-3
CDR3aa: CASSFLDGYTDTQYF
CDR3nt: TGTGCCAGCAGCTTCTTGGACGGGTATACAGATACGCAGTATTTT

abundance: once
v_gene: TRBV5-6
d_gene: TRBD1
j_gene: TRBJ2-7
CDR3aa: CASSLGQGLNEQYF
CDR3nt: TGTGCCAGCAGCTTAGGACAGGGGTTGAACGAGCAGTACTTC

abundance: NA
v_gene: TRBV3-1/TRBV3-2
d_gene: NA
j_gene: TRBJ2-1
CDR3aa: CASSQDQGRPSYNEQFF
CDR3nt: TGTGCCAGCAGCCAAGATCAAGGGAGGCCCTCCTACAATGAGCAGTTCTTC

abundance: NA
v_gene: TRBV10-3
d_gene: NA
j_gene: TRBJ2-7
CDR3aa: CATEEMGEQYF
CDR3nt: TGTGCCACAGAAGAGATGGGGGAGCAGTACTTC

abundance: NA
v_gene: TRBV11-3
d_gene: TRBD1
j_gene: TRBJ2-2
CDR3aa: CASSLEFGTGSTGELFF
CDR3nt: TGTGCCAGCAGCTTAGAGTTTGGGACAGGGAGTACCGGGGAGCTGTTTTTT

abundance: NA
v_gene: TRBV2
d_gene: NA
j_gene: TRBJ1-2
CDR3aa: CASPGNGYTF
CDR3nt: TGTGCCAGCCCCGGGAATGGCTACACCTTC

abundance: NA
v_gene: TRBV19
d_gene: TRBD1
j_gene: TRBJ2-7
CDR3aa: CASSLGTGKYEQYF
CDR3nt: TGTGCCAGTTCCTTAGGGACAGGGAAATACGAGCAGTACTTC

abundance: NA
v_gene: TRBV15
d_gene: TRBD1
j_gene: TRBJ1-4
CDR3aa: CATSWDRGLEKLFF
CDR3nt: TGTGCCACCAGCTGGGACAGGGGGCTGGAAAAACTGTTTTTT

abundance: NA
v_gene: TRBV25-1
d_gene: NA
j_gene: TRBJ1-2
CDR3aa: CASSEFNTNYGYTF
CDR3nt: TGTGCCAGCAGTGAATTTAACACTAACTATGGCTACACCTTC

abundance: NA
v_gene: TRBV10-3
d_gene: NA
j_gene: TRBJ1-1
CDR3aa: CAISWGNGNLNTEAFF
CDR3nt: TGTGCCATCAGTTGGGGGAACGGGAATTTGAACACTGAAGCTTTCTTT

abundance: NA
v_gene: TRBV29-1
d_gene: TRBD2
j_gene: TRBJ2-3
CDR3aa: CSVEDPYGAGNTDTQYF
CDR3nt: TGCAGCGTTGAAGACCCCTATGGAGCGGGGAACACAGATACGCAGTATTTT

abundance: few
v_gene: TRBV7-2
d_gene: NA
j_gene: TRBJ1-5
CDR3aa: CASSRTAQEQPQHF
CDR3nt: TGTGCCAGCAGCAGGACGGCGCAGGAGCAGCCCCAGCATTTT

abundance: NA
v_gene: TRBV5-1
d_gene: TRBD2
j_gene: TRBJ2-3
CDR3aa: CASKVTSGSPDTQYF
CDR3nt: TGCGCCAGCAAGGTAACTAGCGGGAGCCCAGATACGCAGTATTTT

abundance: once
v_gene: TRBV9
d_gene: NA
j_gene: TRBJ1-4
CDR3aa: CASSVGGRALNEKLFF
CDR3nt: TGTGCCAGCAGCGTAGGGGGCCGGGCCCTGAATGAAAAACTGTTTTTT

abundance: NA
v_gene: TRBV19
d_gene: NA
j_gene: TRBJ2-7
CDR3aa: CASSSQGAGDEQYF
CDR3nt: TGTGCCAGTAGTTCACAGGGAGCTGGGGACGAGCAGTACTTC

abundance: NA
v_gene: TRBV5-1
d_gene: NA
j_gene: TRBJ2-4
CDR3aa: CASSLGLTGAESIQYF
CDR3nt: TGCGCCAGCAGCTTGGGTCTTACGGGGGCGGAGAGCATTCAGTACTTC

abundance: once
v_gene: TRBV19
d_gene: NA
j_gene: TRBJ1-1
CDR3aa: CASRNRPLGRITEAFF
CDR3nt: TGTGCCAGTAGAAATAGGCCCCTGGGACGTATCACTGAAGCTTTCTTT

abundance: once
v_gene: TRBV9
d_gene: NA
j_gene: TRBJ2-1
CDR3aa: CASSVALARSDEQFF
CDR3nt: TGTGCCAGCAGCGTAGCACTAGCACGGTCCGATGAGCAGTTCTTC

abundance: few
v_gene: TRBV5-6
d_gene: TRBD1
j_gene: TRBJ2-7
CDR3aa: CASSPRDRAYEQYF
CDR3nt: TGTGCCAGCAGCCCCCGGGACAGGGCCTACGAGCAGTACTTC

abundance: NA
v_gene: TRBV28
d_gene: NA
j_gene: TRBJ2-6
CDR3aa: CASSLSGGAGANVLTF
CDR3nt: TGTGCCAGCAGTTTATCCGGGGGCGCTGGGGCCAACGTCCTGACTTTC

abundance: NA
v_gene: TRBV4-2
d_gene: TRBD1
j_gene: TRBJ1-4
CDR3aa: CASSEGQLSYNEKLFF
CDR3nt: TGTGCCAGCAGCGAGGGACAGCTGAGTTATAATGAAAAACTGTTTTTT

abundance: NA
v_gene: TRBV30
d_gene: TRBD1
j_gene: TRBJ2-1
CDR3aa: CAWSSTGTANNEQFF
CDR3nt: TGTGCCTGGAGTTCCACCGGGACAGCCAACAATGAGCAGTTCTTC

abundance: NA
v_gene: TRBV5-3
d_gene: NA
j_gene: TRBJ1-2
CDR3aa: CARSPLNYGYTF
CDR3nt: TGTGCCAGAAGCCCACTCAACTATGGCTACACCTTC

abundance: NA
v_gene: TRBV28
d_gene: NA
j_gene: TRBJ2-7
CDR3aa: CASSQGYYEQYF
CDR3nt: TGTGCCAGCAGCCAGGGGTACTACGAGCAGTACTTC

abundance: NA
v_gene: TRBV9
d_gene: TRBD1
j_gene: TRBJ2-1
CDR3aa: CASSVTGGSSYNEQFF
CDR3nt: TGTGCCAGCAGCGTGACAGGGGGCAGCTCCTACAATGAGCAGTTCTTC

abundance: NA
v_gene: TRBV2
d_gene: TRBD2
j_gene: TRBJ2-7
CDR3aa: CASSGGTLAGGEQYF
CDR3nt: TGTGCCAGCAGTGGGGGAACCCTAGCGGGAGGAGAGCAGTACTTC

abundance: once
v_gene: TRBV5-8
d_gene: TRBD2
j_gene: TRBJ2-1
CDR3aa: CASLTSGASNEQFF
CDR3nt: TGTGCCAGTCTTACTAGCGGGGCAAGCAATGAGCAGTTCTTC